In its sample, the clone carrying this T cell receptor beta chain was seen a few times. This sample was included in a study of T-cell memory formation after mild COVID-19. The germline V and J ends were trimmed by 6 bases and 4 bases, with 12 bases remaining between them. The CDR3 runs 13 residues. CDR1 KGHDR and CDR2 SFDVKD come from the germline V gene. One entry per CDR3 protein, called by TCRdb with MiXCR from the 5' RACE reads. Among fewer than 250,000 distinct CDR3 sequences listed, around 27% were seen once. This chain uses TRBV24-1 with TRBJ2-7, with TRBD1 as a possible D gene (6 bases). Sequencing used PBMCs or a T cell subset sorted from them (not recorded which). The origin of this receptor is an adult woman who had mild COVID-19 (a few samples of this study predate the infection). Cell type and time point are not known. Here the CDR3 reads CATSKGVEYEQYF. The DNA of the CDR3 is TGTGCCACCAGTAAGGGGGTCGAGTACGAGCAGTACTTC.